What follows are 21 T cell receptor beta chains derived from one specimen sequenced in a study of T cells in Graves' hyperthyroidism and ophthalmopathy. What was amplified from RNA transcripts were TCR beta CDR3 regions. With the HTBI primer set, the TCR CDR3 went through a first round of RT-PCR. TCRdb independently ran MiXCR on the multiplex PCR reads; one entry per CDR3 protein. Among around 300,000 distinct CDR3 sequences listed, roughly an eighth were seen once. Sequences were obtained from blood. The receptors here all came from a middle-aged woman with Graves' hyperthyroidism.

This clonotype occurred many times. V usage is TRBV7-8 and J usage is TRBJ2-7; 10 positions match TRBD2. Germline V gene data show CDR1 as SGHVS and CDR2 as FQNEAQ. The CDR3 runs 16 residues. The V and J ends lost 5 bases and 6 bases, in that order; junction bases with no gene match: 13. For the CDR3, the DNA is TGTGCCAGCAGCCCCCGAGGCGGACTAGCGGTCCTCGAGCAGTACTTC. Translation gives CASSPRGGLAVLEQYF. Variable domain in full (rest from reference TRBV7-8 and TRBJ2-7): GAGVSQSPRYKVAKRGQDVALRCDPISGHVSLFWYQQALGQGPEFLTYFQNEAQLDKSGLPSDRFFAERPEGSVSTLKIQRTQQEDSAVYLCASSPRGGLAVLEQYFGPGTRLTVT.

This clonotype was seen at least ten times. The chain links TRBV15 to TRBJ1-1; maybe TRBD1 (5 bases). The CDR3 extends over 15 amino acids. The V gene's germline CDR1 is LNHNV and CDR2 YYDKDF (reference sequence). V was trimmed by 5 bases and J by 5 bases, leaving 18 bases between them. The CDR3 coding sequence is TGTGCCACCAGCTCCACCCCATCTGGGGGGACTGAAGCTTTCTTT. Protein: CATSSTPSGGTEAFF.

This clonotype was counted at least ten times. This chain's CDR3 is CASSLEFRGATDTQYF. The DNA for the CDR3 is TGTGCCAGCAGCTTAGAATTCCGGGGGGCGACAGATACGCAGTATTTT. V and J are TRBV7-9 and TRBJ2-3; maybe TRBD2 (7 bases). Germline CDR1 is SEHNR and CDR2 is FQNEAQ (reference sequence). The CDR3 sequence is 16 residues long. Trimming removed 1 base from V and 3 bases from J, with 14 bases in between.

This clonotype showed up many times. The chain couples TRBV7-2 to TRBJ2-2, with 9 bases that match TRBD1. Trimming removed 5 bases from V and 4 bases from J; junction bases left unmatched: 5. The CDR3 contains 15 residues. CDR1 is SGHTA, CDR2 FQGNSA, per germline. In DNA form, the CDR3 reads TGTGCCAGCAGCATCGGGACAGGGTCCACCGGGGAGCTGTTTTTT. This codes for CASSIGTGSTGELFF.

CDR3: CASSLRRALGTQETQYF. The CDR3 DNA follows: TGTGCCAGCAGCTTACGACGGGCACTAGGAACACAAGAGACCCAGTACTTC. J is TRBJ2-5 and V is TRBV7-8, with D maybe TRBD2 (5 bases). The V gene's germline CDR1 is SGHVS and CDR2 FQNEAQ. The CDR3 spans 17 residues. V lost 2 bases, J lost 2 bases, and 18 bases lay in between.

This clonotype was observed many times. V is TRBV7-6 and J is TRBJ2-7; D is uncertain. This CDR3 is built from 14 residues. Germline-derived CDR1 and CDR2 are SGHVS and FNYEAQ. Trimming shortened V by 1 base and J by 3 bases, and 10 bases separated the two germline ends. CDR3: CASSLGTEYYEQYF. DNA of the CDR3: TGTGCCAGCAGCTTAGGGACGGAATACTACGAGCAGTACTTC. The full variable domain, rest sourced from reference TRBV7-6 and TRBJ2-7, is GAGVSQSPRYKVTKRGQDVALRCDPISGHVSLYWYRQALGQGPEFLTYFNYEAQQDKSGLPNDRFSAERPEGSISTLTIQRTEQRDSAMYRCASSLGTEYYEQYFGPGTRLTVT.

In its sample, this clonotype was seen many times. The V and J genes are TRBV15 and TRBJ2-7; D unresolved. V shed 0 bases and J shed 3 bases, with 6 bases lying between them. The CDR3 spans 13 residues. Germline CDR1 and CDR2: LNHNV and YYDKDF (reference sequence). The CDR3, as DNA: TGTGCCACCAGCAGAGATAAGGGCTACGAGCAGTACTTC. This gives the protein CATSRDKGYEQYF.

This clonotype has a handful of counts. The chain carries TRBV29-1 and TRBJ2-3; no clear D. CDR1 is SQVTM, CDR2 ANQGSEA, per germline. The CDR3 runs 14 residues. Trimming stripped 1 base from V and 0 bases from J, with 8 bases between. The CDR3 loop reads CSVEAAASTDTQYF. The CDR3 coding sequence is TGCAGCGTTGAAGCCGCCGCTAGCACAGATACGCAGTATTTT.

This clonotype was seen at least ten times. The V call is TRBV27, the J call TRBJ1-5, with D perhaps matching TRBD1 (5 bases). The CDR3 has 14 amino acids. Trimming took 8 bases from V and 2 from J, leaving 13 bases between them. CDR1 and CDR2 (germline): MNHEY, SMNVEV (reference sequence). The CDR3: CASGDSRGNQPQHF. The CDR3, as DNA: TGTGCCAGCGGGGACTCTAGAGGCAATCAGCCCCAGCATTTT.

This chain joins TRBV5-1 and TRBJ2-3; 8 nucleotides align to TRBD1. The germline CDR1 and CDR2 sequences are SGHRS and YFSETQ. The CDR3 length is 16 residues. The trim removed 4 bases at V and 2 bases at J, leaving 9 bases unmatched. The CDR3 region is CASSLGQGGATDTQYF. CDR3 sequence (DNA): TGCGCCAGCAGCCTCGGACAGGGTGGAGCCACAGATACGCAGTATTTT.

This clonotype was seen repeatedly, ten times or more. The CDR3: CASSQDRDAYGYTF. In nucleotides, the CDR3 is TGTGCCAGCAGCCAAGATAGGGACGCCTATGGCTACACCTTC. The rearrangement links TRBV3-1 to TRBJ1-2; possibly TRBD1 for D (5 bases). The CDR3 loop spans 14 amino acids. Trimming cost V 0 bases and J 4 bases, with 9 bases left between them. The germline CDR1 and CDR2 sequences are LGHDT and YNNKEL (reference sequence).

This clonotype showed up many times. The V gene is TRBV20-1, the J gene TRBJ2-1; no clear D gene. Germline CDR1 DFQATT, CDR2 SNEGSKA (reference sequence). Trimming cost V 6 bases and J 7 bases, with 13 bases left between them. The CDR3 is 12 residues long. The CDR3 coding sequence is TGCAGTGCCCCTCCGGCCGGGAATGAGCAGTTCTTC. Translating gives CSAPPAGNEQFF.

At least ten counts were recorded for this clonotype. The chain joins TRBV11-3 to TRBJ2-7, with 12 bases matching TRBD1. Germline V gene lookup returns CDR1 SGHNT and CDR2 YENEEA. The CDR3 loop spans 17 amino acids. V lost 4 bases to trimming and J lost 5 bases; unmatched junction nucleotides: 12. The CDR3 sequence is CASSSGQGAEGFDEQYF. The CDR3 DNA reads TGTGCCAGCAGCTCGGGACAGGGGGCCGAGGGTTTTGACGAGCAGTACTTC.

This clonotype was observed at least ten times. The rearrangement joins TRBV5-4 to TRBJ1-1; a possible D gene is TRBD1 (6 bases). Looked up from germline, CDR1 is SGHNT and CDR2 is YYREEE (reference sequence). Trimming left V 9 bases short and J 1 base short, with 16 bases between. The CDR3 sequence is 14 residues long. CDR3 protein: CAIGFIQGNTEAFF. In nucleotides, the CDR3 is TGTGCCATCGGCTTCATACAGGGGAACACTGAAGCTTTCTTT.

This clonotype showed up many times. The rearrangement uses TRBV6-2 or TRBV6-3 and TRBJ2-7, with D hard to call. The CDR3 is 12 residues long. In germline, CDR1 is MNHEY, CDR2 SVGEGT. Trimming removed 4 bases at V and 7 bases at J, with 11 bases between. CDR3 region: CASSWTPGEQYF. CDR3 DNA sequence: TGTGCCAGCAGTTGGACCCCCGGAGAGCAGTACTTC.

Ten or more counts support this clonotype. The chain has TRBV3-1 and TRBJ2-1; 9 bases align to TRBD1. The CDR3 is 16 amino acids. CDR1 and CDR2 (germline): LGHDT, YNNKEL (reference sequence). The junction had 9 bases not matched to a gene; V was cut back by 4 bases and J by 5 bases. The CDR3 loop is CASSRHGQGTDNEQFF. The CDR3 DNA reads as TGTGCCAGCAGCCGCCACGGACAGGGGACGGACAATGAGCAGTTCTTC.

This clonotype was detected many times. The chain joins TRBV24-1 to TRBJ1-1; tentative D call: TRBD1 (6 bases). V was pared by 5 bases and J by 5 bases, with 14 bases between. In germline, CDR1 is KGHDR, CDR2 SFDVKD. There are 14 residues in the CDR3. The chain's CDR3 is CATSGGAGRTEAFF. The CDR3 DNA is TGTGCCACCAGTGGGGGGGCAGGTAGGACTGAAGCTTTCTTT.

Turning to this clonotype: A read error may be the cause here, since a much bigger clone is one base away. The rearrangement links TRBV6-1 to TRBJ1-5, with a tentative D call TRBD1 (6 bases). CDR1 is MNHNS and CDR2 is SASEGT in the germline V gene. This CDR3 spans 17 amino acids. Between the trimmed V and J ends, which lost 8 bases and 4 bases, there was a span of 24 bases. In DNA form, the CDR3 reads TGTGCCAGCGGTGTCCGGGCCGAGGGGGGGGGAAATCAGCCCCAGCATTTT. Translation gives CASGVRAEGGGNQPQHF.

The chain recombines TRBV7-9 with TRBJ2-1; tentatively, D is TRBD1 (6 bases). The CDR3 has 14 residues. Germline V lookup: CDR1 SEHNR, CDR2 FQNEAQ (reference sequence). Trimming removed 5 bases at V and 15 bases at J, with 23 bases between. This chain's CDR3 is CASSPPGDTGFPFF. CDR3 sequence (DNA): TGTGCCAGCAGCCCTCCCGGGGACACCGGGTTTCCGTTCTTC.

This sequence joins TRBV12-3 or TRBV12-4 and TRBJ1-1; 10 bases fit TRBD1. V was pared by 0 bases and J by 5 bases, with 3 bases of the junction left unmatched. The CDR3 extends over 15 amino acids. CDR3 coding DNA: TGTGCCAGCAGTTTAGCAGGACAGGGGGATACTGAAGCTTTCTTT. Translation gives CASSLAGQGDTEAFF.

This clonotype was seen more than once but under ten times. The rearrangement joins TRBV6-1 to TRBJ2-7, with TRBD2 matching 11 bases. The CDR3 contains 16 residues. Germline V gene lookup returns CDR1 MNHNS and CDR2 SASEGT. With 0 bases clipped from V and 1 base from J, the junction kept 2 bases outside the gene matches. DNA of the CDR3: TGTGCCAGCAGTGAAGCAACTAGCGGGGGATCCTACGAGCAGTACTTC. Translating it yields CASSEATSGGSYEQYF.